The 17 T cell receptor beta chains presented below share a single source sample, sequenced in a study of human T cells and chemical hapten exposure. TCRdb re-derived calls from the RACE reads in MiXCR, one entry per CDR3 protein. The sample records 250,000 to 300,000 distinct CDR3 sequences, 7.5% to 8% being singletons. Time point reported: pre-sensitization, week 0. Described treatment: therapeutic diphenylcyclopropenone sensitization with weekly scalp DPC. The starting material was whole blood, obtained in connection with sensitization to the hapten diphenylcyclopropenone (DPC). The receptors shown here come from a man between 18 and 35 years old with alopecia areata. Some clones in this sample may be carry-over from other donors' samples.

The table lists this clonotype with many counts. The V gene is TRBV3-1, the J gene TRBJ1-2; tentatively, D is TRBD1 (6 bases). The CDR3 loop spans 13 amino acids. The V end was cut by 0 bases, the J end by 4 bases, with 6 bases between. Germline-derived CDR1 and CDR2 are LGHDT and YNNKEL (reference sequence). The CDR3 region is CASSQDRGYGYTF. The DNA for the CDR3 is TGTGCCAGCAGCCAAGACAGGGGCTATGGCTACACCTTC.

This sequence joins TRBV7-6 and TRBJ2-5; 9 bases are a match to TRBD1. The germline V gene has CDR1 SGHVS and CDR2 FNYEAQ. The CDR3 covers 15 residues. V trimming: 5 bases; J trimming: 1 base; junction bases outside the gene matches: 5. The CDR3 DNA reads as TGTGCCAGCAGCGCACGGACAGGGGCCCAAGAGACCCAGTACTTC. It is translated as CASSARTGAQETQYF.

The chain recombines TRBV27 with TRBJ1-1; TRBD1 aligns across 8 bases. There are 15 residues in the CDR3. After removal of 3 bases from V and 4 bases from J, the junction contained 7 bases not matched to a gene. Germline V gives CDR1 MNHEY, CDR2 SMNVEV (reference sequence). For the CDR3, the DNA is TGTGCCAGCAGTTTTAGGACAGGGAGAATCACTGAAGCTTTCTTT. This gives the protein CASSFRTGRITEAFF.

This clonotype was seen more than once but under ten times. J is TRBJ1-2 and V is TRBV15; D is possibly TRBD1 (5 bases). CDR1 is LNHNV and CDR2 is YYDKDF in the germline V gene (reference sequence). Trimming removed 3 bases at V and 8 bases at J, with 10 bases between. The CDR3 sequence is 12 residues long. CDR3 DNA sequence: TGTGCCACCAGCAGTACAGGTGGCGGCTACACCTTC. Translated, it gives CATSSTGGGYTF.

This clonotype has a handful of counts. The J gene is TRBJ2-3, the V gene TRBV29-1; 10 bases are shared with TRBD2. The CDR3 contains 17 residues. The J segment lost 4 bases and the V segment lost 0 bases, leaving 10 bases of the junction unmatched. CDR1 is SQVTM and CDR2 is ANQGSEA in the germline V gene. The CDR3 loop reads CSVEDLAGLASPDTQYF. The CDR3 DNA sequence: TGCAGCGTTGAAGATCTAGCGGGACTAGCGAGCCCAGATACGCAGTATTTT.

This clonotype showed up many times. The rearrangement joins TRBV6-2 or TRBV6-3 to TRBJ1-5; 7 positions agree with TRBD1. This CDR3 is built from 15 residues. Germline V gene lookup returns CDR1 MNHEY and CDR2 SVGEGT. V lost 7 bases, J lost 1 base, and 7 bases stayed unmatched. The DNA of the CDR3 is TGTGCCAGCACTGGAGGACAGGTGAGCAATCAGCCCCAGCATTTT. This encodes CASTGGQVSNQPQHF.

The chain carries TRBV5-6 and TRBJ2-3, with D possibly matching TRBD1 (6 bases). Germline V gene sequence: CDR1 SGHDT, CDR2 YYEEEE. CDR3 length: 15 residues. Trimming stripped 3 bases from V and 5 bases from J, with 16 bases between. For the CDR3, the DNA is TGTGCCAGCAGCTCACAGGGTCGGTTAGGAGATACGCAGTATTTT. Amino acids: CASSSQGRLGDTQYF.

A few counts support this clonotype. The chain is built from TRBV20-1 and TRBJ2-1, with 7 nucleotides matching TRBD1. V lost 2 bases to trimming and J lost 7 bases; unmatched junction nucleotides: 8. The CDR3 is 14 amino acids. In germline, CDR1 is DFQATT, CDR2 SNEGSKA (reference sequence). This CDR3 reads CSARPRDRPNEQFF. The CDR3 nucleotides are TGCAGTGCTAGACCCCGGGACAGACCAAATGAGCAGTTCTTC.

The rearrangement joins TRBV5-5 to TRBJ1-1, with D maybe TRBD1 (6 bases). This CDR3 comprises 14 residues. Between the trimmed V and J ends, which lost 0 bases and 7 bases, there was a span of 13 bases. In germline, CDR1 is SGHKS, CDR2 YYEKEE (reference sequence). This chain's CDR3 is CASSLASGAFEAFF. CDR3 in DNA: TGTGCCAGCAGCTTGGCATCGGGGGCCTTTGAAGCTTTCTTT.

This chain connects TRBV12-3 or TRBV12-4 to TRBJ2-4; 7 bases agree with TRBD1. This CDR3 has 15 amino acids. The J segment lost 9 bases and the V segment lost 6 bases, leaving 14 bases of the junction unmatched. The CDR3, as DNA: TGTGCCAGCAGCTACACCGGGACAGTACCCGTCATTCAGTACTTC. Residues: CASSYTGTVPVIQYF.

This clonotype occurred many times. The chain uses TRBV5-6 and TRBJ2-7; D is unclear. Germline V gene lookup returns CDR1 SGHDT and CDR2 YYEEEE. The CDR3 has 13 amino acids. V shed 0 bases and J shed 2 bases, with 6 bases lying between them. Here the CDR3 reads CASSLARAYEQYF. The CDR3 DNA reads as TGTGCCAGCAGCTTGGCCCGGGCCTACGAGCAGTACTTC.

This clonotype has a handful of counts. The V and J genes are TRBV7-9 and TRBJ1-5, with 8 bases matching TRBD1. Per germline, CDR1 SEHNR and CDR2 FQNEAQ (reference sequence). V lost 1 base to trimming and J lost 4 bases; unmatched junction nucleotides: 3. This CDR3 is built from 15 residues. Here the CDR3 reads CASSLGRQGNQPQHF. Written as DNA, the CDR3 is TGTGCCAGCAGCTTAGGGCGACAGGGGAATCAGCCCCAGCATTTT.

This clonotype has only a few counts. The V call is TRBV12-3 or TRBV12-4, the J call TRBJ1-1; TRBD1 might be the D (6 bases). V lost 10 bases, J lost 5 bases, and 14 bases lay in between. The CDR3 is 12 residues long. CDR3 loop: CATDKTGTEAFF. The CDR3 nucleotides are TGTGCCACCGACAAAACAGGGACTGAAGCTTTCTTT.

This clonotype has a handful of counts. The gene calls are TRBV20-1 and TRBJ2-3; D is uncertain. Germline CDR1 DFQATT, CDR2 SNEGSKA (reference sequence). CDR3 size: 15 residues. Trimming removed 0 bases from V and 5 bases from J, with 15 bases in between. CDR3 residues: CSARDYRGLQDTQYF. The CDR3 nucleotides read TGCAGTGCTAGAGATTACCGTGGGCTCCAAGATACGCAGTATTTT.

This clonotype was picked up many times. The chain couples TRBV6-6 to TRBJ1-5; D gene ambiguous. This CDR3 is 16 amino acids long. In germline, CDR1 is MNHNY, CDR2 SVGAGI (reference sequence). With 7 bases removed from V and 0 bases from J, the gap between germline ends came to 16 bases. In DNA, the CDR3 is TGTGCCAGCACGACTGCCACTCGGGATAGCAATCAGCCCCAGCATTTT. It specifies CASTTATRDSNQPQHF.

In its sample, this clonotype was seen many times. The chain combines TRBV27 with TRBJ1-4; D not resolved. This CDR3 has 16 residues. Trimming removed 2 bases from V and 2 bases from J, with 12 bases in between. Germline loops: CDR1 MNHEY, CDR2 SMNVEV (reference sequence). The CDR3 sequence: CASSLKGMGTNEKLFF. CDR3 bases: TGTGCCAGCAGTTTAAAAGGGATGGGCACTAATGAAAAACTGTTTTTT.

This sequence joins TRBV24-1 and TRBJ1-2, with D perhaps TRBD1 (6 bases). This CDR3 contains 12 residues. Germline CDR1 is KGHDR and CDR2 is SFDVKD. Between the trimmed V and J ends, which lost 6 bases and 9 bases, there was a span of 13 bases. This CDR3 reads CATSLGGRRYTF. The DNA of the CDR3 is TGTGCCACCAGTTTAGGGGGGCGACGCTACACCTTC.